This T cell receptor beta chain was sequenced in a study of T cell repertoires in cytomegalovirus infection. In its sample, this clonotype was seen a few times. MiXCR was run by TCRdb on the reads, yielding one entry per CDR3 protein. Seen here are roughly 500,000 distinct CDR3 sequences, 16% observed once, and the top ten hold around 25%. Germline-derived CDR1 and CDR2 are LGHDT and YNNKEL (reference sequence). The J segment lost 8 bases and the V segment lost 3 bases, leaving 9 bases of the junction unmatched. The CDR3 is 16 amino acids. The sequenced sample consisted of CD8+ T cells from PBMCs. The genes are TRBV3-1 and TRBJ1-6; 8 positions agree with TRBD1. This clonotype was sampled from a human donor in good health (CMV status not recorded). Some clones in this sample may be carry-over from other donors' samples. CDR3 in amino acids: CASSQGMDREYSPLHF. In DNA form, the CDR3 reads TGTGCCAGCAGCCAGGGGATGGACAGGGAATATTCACCCCTCCACTTT.